These 10 T cell receptor beta chains were all obtained from the same sample, sequenced in a study of shared clonotypes between healthy human individuals. Assay: immunoSEQ multiplex PCR; the TCRdb copy retains only in-frame clones and omits some. The sample contains about 1 million clones, roughly 75% of which appear only once. The sample taken for sequencing was memory CD4+ T cells sorted from blood. Subset described: CD45RA-negative fraction. The source is a man younger than 35 in good health.

In its sample, this clone was seen many times. This sequence joins TRBV6-1 and TRBJ2-1; D uncertain. This CDR3 is 14 amino acids long. Germline assignment: CDR1 MNHNS and CDR2 SASEGT. V was shortened by 1 base and J by 6 bases, with 10 bases between the two germline ends. In DNA form, the CDR3 reads TGTGCCAGCAGTGAAGAGCCTCGATCCAATGAGCAGTTCTTC. The encoded protein is CASSEEPRSNEQFF.

The chain uses TRBV19 and TRBJ1-5; a possible D gene is TRBD1 (5 bases). Germline lookup yields CDR1 LNHDA and CDR2 SQIVND (reference sequence). Trimming took off 4 bases at V and 0 bases at J, with 19 bases between the two ends. The CDR3 length is 18 residues. The CDR3 loop reads CASSTPGLLGDSNQPQHF. The CDR3 region has the DNA TGTGCCAGTAGTACTCCGGGACTCCTTGGCGATAGCAATCAGCCCCAGCATTTT.

This clone was counted a few times. CDR3 sequence (DNA): TGTGCCAGCAGTTACGGGCCCCGCGGAGAGACCCAGTACTTC. It yields the protein CASSYGPRGETQYF. This chain links TRBV6-5 with TRBJ2-5; D is undetermined. V was cut by 2 bases and J by 4 bases, with 11 bases left in between. The germline V gene encodes CDR1 MNHEY and CDR2 SVGAGI. The length of the CDR3 is 14 residues.

The table lists this clone with a few counts. This chain's CDR3 is CASSKVLAAGRYGYTF. CDR3 sequence (DNA): TGCGCCAGCAGCAAGGTGCTGGCAGCTGGCCGCTATGGCTACACCTTC. The chain recombines TRBV5-1 with TRBJ1-2; D is unclear. CDR3 length: 16 residues. Trimming removed 4 bases at V and 4 bases at J, with 20 bases between. Looked up from germline, CDR1 is SGHRS and CDR2 is YFSETQ. The variable domain in full, with the rest retrieved from reference TRBV5-1 and TRBJ1-2, is KAGVTQTPRYLIKTRGQQVTLSCSPISGHRSVSWYQQTPGQGLQFLFEYFSETQRNKGNFPGRFSGRQFSNSRSEMNVSTLELGDSALYLCASSKVLAAGRYGYTFGSGTRLTVV.

This clone has more than one count but fewer than ten. The V call is TRBV7-2, the J call TRBJ1-2, with a weak D call TRBD1 (5 bases). The germline V and J ends were trimmed by 2 bases and 4 bases, with 11 bases remaining between them. The CDR3 length is 14 residues. The germline V gene encodes CDR1 SGHTA and CDR2 FQGNSA. The CDR3 loop is CASSLNQGFYGYTF. DNA of the CDR3: TGTGCCAGCAGCTTAAACCAGGGATTCTATGGCTACACCTTC.

The rearrangement links TRBV7-2 to TRBJ2-7, with 11 bases aligning to TRBD2. The CDR3 sequence is 17 residues long. The V gene's germline CDR1 is SGHTA and CDR2 FQGNSA. V shed 4 bases, J shed 0 bases, and the junction held 8 bases outside the gene matches. CDR3 bases: TGTGCCAGCAGCTCCCATAGCGGGAGGGCCCCCTCCTACGAGCAGTACTTC. It encodes CASSSHSGRAPSYEQYF.

The gene calls are TRBV10-3 and TRBJ1-2, with a weak D call TRBD1 (6 bases). V was trimmed by 0 bases and J by 2 bases, leaving 10 bases between them. The CDR3 is 15 residues long. The V gene's germline CDR1 is ENHRY and CDR2 SYGVKD. The CDR3 coding sequence is TGTGCCATCAGTGAGTCTGGGGGGCTAAACTATGGCTACACCTTC. As protein: CAISESGGLNYGYTF.

The chain couples TRBV6-6 to TRBJ1-2; 8 nucleotides agree with TRBD1. The trim removed 4 bases at V and 1 base at J, leaving 5 bases unmatched. The germline CDR1 and CDR2 sequences are MNHNY and SVGAGI (reference sequence). The CDR3 runs 15 residues. The CDR3 protein is CASSSQGANNYGYTF. DNA of the CDR3: TGTGCCAGCAGTTCGCAGGGGGCGAATAACTATGGCTACACCTTC.

The V gene is TRBV4-2, the J gene TRBJ2-5; TRBD2 agrees at 12 bases. This CDR3 spans 16 amino acids. From germline, CDR1 is LGHNA and CDR2 YNFKEQ. Trimming cost V 3 bases and J 7 bases; bases outside gene matches: 9. The CDR3 region has the DNA TGTGCCAGCAGCCAGGAGACTAGCGGGGGCTCCAGGACCCAGTACTTC. This encodes CASSQETSGGSRTQYF.

This clone was detected only once. The chain combines TRBV5-1 with TRBJ2-6; TRBD1 agrees at 7 bases. The CDR3 is 17 amino acids. CDR1 is SGHRS, CDR2 YFSETQ, per germline. Losses at the gene ends were 4 bases for V and 0 bases for J; bases not matched to a gene: 7. CDR3 nucleotide sequence: TGCGCCAGCAGCATAGGACAGGTACACTCTGGGGCCAACGTCCTGACTTTC. Translating it yields CASSIGQVHSGANVLTF.